These 4 T cell receptor beta chains originate from one sample sequenced in a study of control samples from healthy donors and cancer patients. The data were produced by immunoSEQ multiplex PCR, yet TCRdb's version contains in-frame clones alone and is incomplete. This table has 350,000 to 450,000 clones, 75% to 95% appearing once. Source material: PBMCs. The receptors were sampled from a middle-aged man with head and neck cancer.

A few counts support this clone. The chain has TRBV5-1 and TRBJ2-2; TRBD1 or TRBD2 may be the D gene (5 bases each). This CDR3 is built from 15 residues. Germline assignment: CDR1 SGHRS and CDR2 YFSETQ. V lost 0 bases to trimming and J lost 6 bases, with 12 bases between them. The CDR3 protein is CASSLDRDRAGELFF. The CDR3 region has the DNA TGCGCCAGCAGCTTGGATCGGGACCGGGCCGGGGAGCTGTTTTTT.

The rearrangement uses TRBV5-5 and TRBJ2-7; the D gene is possibly TRBD1 (6 bases). The CDR3 sequence is 14 residues long. V lost 2 bases, J lost 6 bases, and 15 bases lay in between. Germline V gives CDR1 SGHKS, CDR2 YYEKEE (reference sequence). As DNA, the CDR3 is TGTGCCAGCAGCTTTCTCGGGACACCGGGCGAGCAGTACTTC. This codes for CASSFLGTPGEQYF.

This rearrangement joins TRBV7-9 to TRBJ1-5; D might be TRBD1 (6 bases). This CDR3 region has 14 residues. Germline CDR1 reads SEHNR; CDR2 reads FQNEAQ (reference sequence). The V end was cut by 3 bases, the J end by 3 bases, with 9 bases between. CDR3 sequence reads: CASSLGHLNQPQHF. DNA for the CDR3: TGTGCCAGCAGCTTGGGACACCTCAATCAGCCCCAGCATTTT.

The chain has TRBV11-2 and TRBJ1-2; 12 bases line up with TRBD1. Germline values: CDR1 SGHAT, CDR2 FQNNGV. CDR3 size: 17 residues. The V and J ends lost 5 bases and 4 bases, in that order; junction bases with no gene match: 11. This chain's CDR3 is CASSPYVGTGGFYGYTF. The DNA of the CDR3 is TGTGCCAGCAGCCCCTACGTCGGGACAGGGGGCTTCTATGGCTACACCTTC.